The 29 T cell receptor beta chains given below trace back to one sample, sequenced in a study of identical twins. TCRdb used MiXCR to reprocess the 5' RACE reads, holding one entry per CDR3 protein. Of 500,000 to 600,000 distinct CDR3 sequences listed, less than 25% are singletons. These data were also filed under a second study, of T cells expressing NK-cell markers.

The sample taken for sequencing was CD4+ T cells sorted from blood. The receptor set was obtained from a woman under 30 in good health.

The gene calls are TRBV12-3 or TRBV12-4 and TRBJ1-4, with 8 positions matching TRBD1. V trimming: 3 bases; J trimming: 7 bases; junction bases outside the gene matches: 4. CDR3 length: 14 amino acids. The CDR3 reads CASSLGQAGEKLFF. CDR3 nucleotides: TGTGCCAGCAGTTTGGGACAGGCGGGTGAAAAACTGTTTTTT.

This chain connects TRBV20-1 to TRBJ2-1, with D tentatively TRBD2 (6 bases). V lost 8 bases to trimming and J lost 3 bases, with 14 bases between them. Germline assignment: CDR1 DFQATT and CDR2 SNEGSKA (reference sequence). The CDR3 totals 13 residues. Here the CDR3 reads CSLWDSHYNEQFF. DNA for the CDR3: TGCAGTCTCTGGGACTCTCACTACAATGAGCAGTTCTTC.

This clonotype has at least ten counts. This chain uses TRBV20-1 with TRBJ2-1, with 10 bases matching TRBD2. The CDR3 is 15 residues long. Germline V gene lookup returns CDR1 DFQATT and CDR2 SNEGSKA (reference sequence). Trimming took 2 bases from V and 7 from J; bases not matched to a gene: 8. CDR3 sequence reads: CSARRVASGSNEQFF. CDR3 nucleotide sequence: TGCAGTGCTAGAAGGGTAGCTAGCGGGAGTAATGAGCAGTTCTTC.

This clonotype was counted between two and nine times. The genes are TRBV6-1 and TRBJ1-2; possible D gene TRBD1, 6 bases. The V and J ends lost 6 bases and 7 bases respectively, with 15 bases between them. The CDR3 length is 13 residues. Germline CDR1 and CDR2: MNHNS and SASEGT. In nucleotides, the CDR3 is TGTGCCAGCAGATCCGACAGGACGCGTGGCTACACCTTC. Translated: CASRSDRTRGYTF.

This clonotype was counted between two and nine times. V gene TRBV29-1 combines with J gene TRBJ1-5, with a possible D match to TRBD1 (6 bases). Germline V lookup: CDR1 SQVTM, CDR2 ANQGSEA. The CDR3 loop spans 13 amino acids. V was shortened by 8 bases and J by 7 bases, with 18 bases between the two germline ends. CDR3 sequence: CSSQGSLGQPQHF. Written as DNA, the CDR3 is TGCAGCTCACAGGGTTCTCTTGGCCAGCCCCAGCATTTT.

This clonotype was observed a handful of times. The V and J genes are TRBV12-3 or TRBV12-4 and TRBJ1-5; the D is unclear. Trimming left V 4 bases short and J 4 bases short, with 8 bases between. CDR3 size: 13 residues. The CDR3 nucleotides read TGTGCCAGCAGTTACCAGAGTAATCAGCCCCAGCATTTT. Translating gives CASSYQSNQPQHF.

The V and J genes are TRBV7-8 and TRBJ2-1, with 7 positions matching TRBD2. The CDR3 spans 16 residues. CDR1 SGHVS and CDR2 FQNEAQ come from the germline V gene. V was pared by 6 bases and J by 2 bases, with 10 bases of the junction left unmatched. The CDR3 coding sequence is TGTGCCAGCAGTCTAGCGGTTAGCGGAGCCTACAATGAGCAGTTCTTC. This codes for CASSLAVSGAYNEQFF.

This clonotype turned up a few times. V is TRBV7-2 and J is TRBJ2-2; maybe TRBD1 (7 bases). The ends were cut back, 5 bases at V and 8 bases at J, with 18 bases in the middle. Germline CDR1 and CDR2: SGHTA and FQGNSA. CDR3 length: 15 residues. CDR3 nucleotide sequence: TGTGCCAGCAGCCGACAGGGAGGCCGAGGGGGGGAGCTGTTTTTT. Translated: CASSRQGGRGGELFF.

The chain employs TRBV9 and TRBJ2-5; D may be TRBD1 (5 bases). CDR3 length: 14 residues. V was pared by 1 base and J by 4 bases, with 11 bases between. Germline loops: CDR1 SGDLS, CDR2 YYNGEE. The CDR3 nucleotides read TGTGCCAGCAGCGTAATGGGGCAGGGAGAGACCCAGTACTTC. It is translated as CASSVMGQGETQYF.

The V call is TRBV20-1, the J call TRBJ2-3; the match to TRBD2 covers 8 bases. With V trimmed by 1 base and J by 4 bases, 7 bases remained unmatched. Germline V CDR1 and CDR2: DFQATT, SNEGSKA (reference sequence). This CDR3 has 15 residues. DNA of the CDR3: TGCAGTGCTAGAGCAGGAGCGGGAGCCGCAGATACGCAGTATTTT. Translating it yields CSARAGAGAADTQYF.

The chain couples TRBV12-3 or TRBV12-4 to TRBJ1-5; a possible D gene is TRBD1 (5 bases). The CDR3 has 15 amino acids. V lost 6 bases to trimming and J lost 2 bases, with 14 bases between them. This CDR3 reads CASRGDGTGNQPQHF. CDR3 sequence (DNA): TGTGCCAGCAGGGGGGACGGAACCGGCAATCAGCCCCAGCATTTT.

This clonotype was seen only a few times. The chain employs TRBV20-1 and TRBJ2-7, with TRBD2 matching 8 bases. The ends lost 3 bases at V and 4 bases at J; junction bases unmatched: 8. This CDR3 is built from 14 residues. Germline lookup yields CDR1 DFQATT and CDR2 SNEGSKA (reference sequence). CDR3 sequence: CSARSGGDTYEQYF. The CDR3 DNA is TGCAGTGCTAGGAGCGGGGGAGATACTTACGAGCAGTACTTC.

The V gene is TRBV30, the J gene TRBJ1-6; 7 nucleotides agree with TRBD1. The CDR3 sequence is 14 residues long. The V and J ends lost 4 bases and 8 bases, in that order; junction bases with no gene match: 8. The germline CDR1 and CDR2 sequences are GTSNPN and SVGIG (reference sequence). CDR3 bases: TGTGCCTGGAAAGGGGGCGAGGAACATTCACCCCTCCACTTT. This gives the protein CAWKGGEEHSPLHF.

This clonotype was observed a few times. The genes are TRBV20-1 and TRBJ1-6; D ambiguous. CDR1 and CDR2 (germline): DFQATT, SNEGSKA (reference sequence). The CDR3 contains 16 residues. V shed 3 bases and J shed 8 bases, with 20 bases lying between them. CDR3 nucleotides: TGCAGTGCTAGGGGTTGGTTAGGGTCGGGCGATTCACCCCTCCACTTT. This codes for CSARGWLGSGDSPLHF.

The genes are TRBV7-2 and TRBJ1-1, with D unresolved. CDR1 is SGHTA, CDR2 FQGNSA, per germline. V was shortened by 4 bases and J by 1 base, with 13 bases between the two germline ends. The CDR3 consists of 15 residues. The CDR3, as DNA: TGTGCCAGCAGCTCCCTAAGATTCTGGAACACTGAAGCTTTCTTT. It codes for CASSSLRFWNTEAFF.

The V call is TRBV5-1, the J call TRBJ1-4, with D possibly matching TRBD1 (5 bases). V was cut by 4 bases and J by 7 bases, with 14 bases left in between. Germline loops: CDR1 SGHRS, CDR2 YFSETQ. This CDR3 region has 14 residues. CDR3 sequence: CASSTGAGGEKLFF. CDR3 bases: TGCGCCAGCAGCACCGGGGCCGGGGGTGAAAAACTGTTTTTT.

This chain connects TRBV7-6 to TRBJ2-2; TRBD2 matches at 7 bases. The V gene end was trimmed by 1 base and the J gene end by 5 bases; junction bases not matched to a gene: 10. Germline-derived CDR1 and CDR2 are SGHVS and FNYEAQ. The CDR3 is 17 amino acids. CDR3 loop: CASSLGRERFRTGELFF. The CDR3 DNA sequence: TGTGCCAGCAGCTTAGGGCGGGAGAGGTTTCGAACCGGGGAGCTGTTTTTT.

This chain links TRBV5-1 with TRBJ2-3; 8 positions match TRBD1. The length of the CDR3 is 15 residues. V lost 4 bases to trimming and J lost 4 bases; unmatched junction nucleotides: 8. The germline V gene has CDR1 SGHRS and CDR2 YFSETQ. This CDR3 is CASSIEQGAADTQYF. The CDR3 DNA sequence: TGCGCCAGCAGCATCGAGCAGGGGGCCGCAGATACGCAGTATTTT. Complete variable domain (other parts from reference TRBV5-1 and TRBJ2-3): KAGVTQTPRYLIKTRGQQVTLSCSPISGHRSVSWYQQTPGQGLQFLFEYFSETQRNKGNFPGRFSGRQFSNSRSEMNVSTLELGDSALYLCASSIEQGAADTQYFGPGTRLTVL.

This clonotype was found a few times. The rearrangement links TRBV5-1 to TRBJ2-5; unclear D gene. The CDR3 covers 14 residues. The germline gives CDR1 SGHRS, CDR2 YFSETQ. The V end lost 2 bases, the J end lost 5 bases, and 13 bases lay between the germline ends. The CDR3 region is CASSFVVPEETQYF. CDR3 sequence (DNA): TGCGCCAGCAGCTTCGTTGTCCCGGAGGAGACCCAGTACTTC.

The gene calls are TRBV7-2 and TRBJ1-2; D is uncertain. V lost 6 bases and J lost 2, with 13 bases in between. Germline CDR1 is SGHTA and CDR2 is FQGNSA. This CDR3 has 14 residues. CDR3 region: CASSTGAGNYGYTF. CDR3 nucleotide sequence: TGTGCCAGCAGTACCGGTGCCGGAAACTATGGCTACACCTTC.

This clonotype was seen more than once but under ten times. The chain combines TRBV12-3 or TRBV12-4 with TRBJ2-1, with 10 bases identical to TRBD2. Germline trimming cut 6 bases from V and 6 bases from J; bases unmatched to any gene: 14. This CDR3 spans 17 amino acids. The CDR3 region is CASRYPTLAGKINEQFF. The CDR3 DNA sequence: TGTGCCAGCAGGTATCCTACACTAGCGGGAAAGATCAATGAGCAGTTCTTC.

The sample holds a few counts of this clonotype. V gene TRBV3-1 combines with J gene TRBJ1-1, with D perhaps TRBD1 (5 bases). This CDR3 comprises 14 residues. V was pared by 2 bases and J by 4 bases, with 11 bases between. Germline V lookup: CDR1 LGHDT, CDR2 YNNKEL (reference sequence). In nucleotides, the CDR3 is TGTGCCAGCAGCCAAATCGGGGGTGGCACTGAAGCTTTCTTT. Translating gives CASSQIGGGTEAFF.

V gene TRBV10-2 combines with J gene TRBJ2-3; maybe TRBD2 (5 bases). The length of the CDR3 is 14 residues. With 6 bases removed from V and 0 bases from J, the gap between germline ends came to 10 bases. Germline lookup yields CDR1 WSHSY and CDR2 SAAADI. The CDR3 loop is CASRGAGSTDTQYF. The CDR3 DNA reads TGCGCCAGCAGAGGTGCGGGTAGCACAGATACGCAGTATTTT.

This chain uses TRBV6-1 with TRBJ2-1; 7 nucleotides match TRBD1. The junction had 12 bases not matched to a gene; V was cut back by 7 bases and J by 9 bases. CDR1 MNHNS and CDR2 SASEGT come from the germline V gene. The CDR3 is 14 amino acids. Here the CDR3 reads CASTRLPWDSEQFF. The CDR3 bases are TGTGCCAGCACCCGATTACCCTGGGACAGTGAGCAGTTCTTC.

The sample holds many counts of this clonotype. The CDR3 loop reads CASSLGDTTYEQYF. The CDR3 DNA follows: TGCGCCAGCAGCTTGGGGGACACCACCTACGAGCAGTACTTC. This chain links TRBV5-1 with TRBJ2-7; a possible D gene is TRBD1 (6 bases). This CDR3 contains 14 residues. From germline, CDR1 is SGHRS and CDR2 YFSETQ. V lost 0 bases, J lost 2 bases, and 9 bases lay in between. The full variable domain, completed using reference TRBV5-1 and TRBJ2-7, is KAGVTQTPRYLIKTRGQQVTLSCSPISGHRSVSWYQQTPGQGLQFLFEYFSETQRNKGNFPGRFSGRQFSNSRSEMNVSTLELGDSALYLCASSLGDTTYEQYFGPGTRLTVT.

This chain uses TRBV12-3 or TRBV12-4 with TRBJ1-2; D is undetermined. V was shortened by 3 bases and J by 4 bases, with 9 bases between the two germline ends. This CDR3 is built from 13 residues. This CDR3 is CASSFPFLYGYTF. The DNA of the CDR3 is TGTGCCAGCAGTTTCCCCTTCCTCTATGGCTACACCTTC.

The chain couples TRBV7-2 to TRBJ2-7, with D tentatively TRBD1 (5 bases). Deletions cut 0 bases from V and 2 bases from J, with 8 bases between. Per germline, CDR1 SGHTA and CDR2 FQGNSA. The CDR3 is 14 residues long. CDR3 coding DNA: TGTGCCAGCAGCTTAGCGGACAATACCTACGAGCAGTACTTC. This translates into CASSLADNTYEQYF.

This clonotype was observed a handful of times. V and J are TRBV3-1 and TRBJ2-1, with unresolved D. CDR3 length: 12 amino acids. V was trimmed by 1 base and J by 8 bases, leaving 6 bases between them. Germline V lookup: CDR1 LGHDT, CDR2 YNNKEL (reference sequence). This CDR3 reads CASSQVGYEQFF. The CDR3 DNA reads as TGTGCCAGCAGCCAAGTGGGGTATGAGCAGTTCTTC.

This clonotype came up a few times. The J gene is TRBJ1-6, the V gene TRBV20-1, with D maybe TRBD1 (5 bases). This CDR3 spans 15 amino acids. Trimming took off 3 bases at V and 6 bases at J, with 15 bases between the two ends. Per the germline V gene, CDR1 is DFQATT and CDR2 is SNEGSKA (reference sequence). CDR3: CSARGDWEGNSPLHF. CDR3 nucleotide sequence: TGCAGTGCTAGGGGGGACTGGGAGGGTAATTCACCCCTCCACTTT.